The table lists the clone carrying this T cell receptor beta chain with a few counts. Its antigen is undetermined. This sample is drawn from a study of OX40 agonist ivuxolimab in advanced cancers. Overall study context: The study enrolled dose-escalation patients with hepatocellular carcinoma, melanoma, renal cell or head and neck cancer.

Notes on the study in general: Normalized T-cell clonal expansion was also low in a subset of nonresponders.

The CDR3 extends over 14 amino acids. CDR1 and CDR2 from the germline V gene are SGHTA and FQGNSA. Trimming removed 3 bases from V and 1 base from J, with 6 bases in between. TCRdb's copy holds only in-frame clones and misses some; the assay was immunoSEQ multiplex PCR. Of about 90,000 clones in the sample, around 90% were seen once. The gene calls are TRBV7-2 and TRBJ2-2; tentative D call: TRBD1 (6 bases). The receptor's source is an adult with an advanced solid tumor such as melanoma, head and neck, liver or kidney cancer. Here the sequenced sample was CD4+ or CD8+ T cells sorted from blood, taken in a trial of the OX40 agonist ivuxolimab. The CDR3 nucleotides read TGTGCCAGCAGCTTGGGACAGAACACCGGGGAGCTGTTTTTT. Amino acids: CASSLGQNTGELFF.